These 19 T cell receptor beta chains originate from one sample sequenced in a study of T cell changes during pregnancy in multiple sclerosis. Sequencing was performed with immunoSEQ multiplex PCR; in TCRdb, only in-frame clones are kept and a portion is missing. This repertoire shows some 45,000 clones, nearly 90% found once; its top ten account for under 0.9%. Sequencing used CD4+ T cells from peripheral blood mononuclear cells, obtained after pregnancy. These receptors all come from a female donor with multiple sclerosis, enrolled in a pregnancy study.

The chain couples TRBV7-3 to TRBJ2-2; D is unresolved. In germline, CDR1 is SGHTA, CDR2 FQGTGA. The CDR3 contains 14 residues. Trimming removed 1 base at V and 1 base at J, with 4 bases between. The CDR3 DNA reads TGTGCCAGCAGCTTAAGCAGGAACACCGGGGAGCTGTTTTTT. Its translation is CASSLSRNTGELFF.

The V and J genes are TRBV6-5 and TRBJ1-1; tentatively, D is TRBD1 (5 bases). The ends were cut back, 2 bases at V and 4 bases at J, with 11 bases in the middle. Germline values: CDR1 MNHEY, CDR2 SVGAGI. The CDR3 contains 14 residues. The CDR3 nucleotides are TGTGCCAGCAGTTACATTTTCGGGGGCACTGAAGCTTTCTTT. It specifies CASSYIFGGTEAFF.

This rearrangement joins TRBV6-6 to TRBJ1-4; possibly TRBD1 for D (5 bases). CDR1 is MNHNY and CDR2 is SVGAGI in the germline V gene (reference sequence). There are 14 residues in the CDR3. V was cut by 3 bases and J by 2 bases, with 7 bases left in between. CDR3 in amino acids: CASSYAGTNEKLFF. CDR3 coding DNA: TGTGCCAGCAGTTATGCAGGGACTAATGAAAAACTGTTTTTT.

Here the CDR3 reads CASSQQFRGGNTEAFF. The DNA of the CDR3 is TGTGCCAGCAGTCAACAATTCCGGGGGGGTAACACTGAAGCTTTCTTT. The chain combines TRBV5-4 with TRBJ1-1; D might be TRBD1 (5 bases). Trimming pared 5 bases from V and 2 bases from J, leaving 19 bases between. CDR1 and CDR2 from the germline V gene are SGHNT and YYREEE (reference sequence). The CDR3 loop spans 16 amino acids.

The chain recombines TRBV11-3 with TRBJ2-7, with D tentatively TRBD1 (6 bases). The V gene lost 0 bases and the J gene lost 1 base, with 7 bases spanning the gap. Germline V lookup: CDR1 SGHNT, CDR2 YENEEA. The length of the CDR3 is 14 residues. CDR3 amino acids: CASSLDGQSYEQYF. For the CDR3, the DNA is TGTGCCAGCAGCTTAGACGGACAGTCCTACGAGCAGTACTTC.

The genes are TRBV5-1 and TRBJ2-5; 12 bases line up with TRBD2. With 1 base clipped from V and 2 bases from J, the junction kept 3 bases outside the gene matches. The CDR3 totals 16 residues. Germline V lookup: CDR1 SGHRS, CDR2 YFSETQ. The CDR3 bases are TGCGCCAGCAGCTTGCTAGCGGGGGGGCGTCAAGAGACCCAGTACTTC. Its protein product is CASSLLAGGRQETQYF.

This clone was seen only once. The chain carries TRBV7-9 and TRBJ1-4; 9 bases fit TRBD1. Trimming took 1 base from V and 7 from J; bases not matched to a gene: 10. This CDR3 is 17 amino acids long. Germline CDR1 is SEHNR and CDR2 is FQNEAQ (reference sequence). The CDR3 DNA sequence: TGTGCCAGCAGCTTAGTGCGAGGGACAGGGTCATTTGAAAAACTGTTTTTT. Protein: CASSLVRGTGSFEKLFF.

The chain links TRBV5-6 to TRBJ2-1; D is perhaps TRBD2 (7 bases). CDR3 length: 14 amino acids. Trimming took 3 bases from V and 8 from J, leaving 15 bases between them. The germline V gene has CDR1 SGHDT and CDR2 YYEEEE. The chain's CDR3 is CASSWGLWGHEQFF. The CDR3 coding sequence is TGTGCCAGCAGCTGGGGACTATGGGGGCATGAGCAGTTCTTC.

The V call is TRBV4-1, the J call TRBJ1-2; D uncertain. V dropped 1 base and J dropped 4 bases, with 16 bases sitting between them. Looked up from germline, CDR1 is MGHRA and CDR2 is YSYEKL. This CDR3 is built from 16 residues. The CDR3 region is CASSQVGGINSYGYTF. CDR3 DNA sequence: TGCGCCAGCAGCCAAGTCGGAGGGATTAACTCCTATGGCTACACCTTC.

The sample holds one count of this clone. The V call is TRBV30, the J call TRBJ1-5; 8 positions match TRBD1. The CDR3 is made up of 13 amino acids. The germline V gene encodes CDR1 GTSNPN and CDR2 SVGIG (reference sequence). The trim removed 2 bases at V and 7 bases at J, leaving 4 bases unmatched. This CDR3 is CAWSQGQGQPQHF. The DNA for the CDR3 is TGTGCCTGGAGTCAAGGACAGGGACAGCCCCAGCATTTT.

The rearrangement links TRBV7-2 to TRBJ2-2, with a tentative D call TRBD1 (5 bases). This CDR3 is built from 14 residues. Germline CDR1 reads SGHTA; CDR2 reads FQGNSA. V lost 2 bases, J lost 6 bases, and 10 bases lay in between. CDR3 sequence: CASSLLGAPGELFF. CDR3 bases: TGTGCCAGCAGCTTACTAGGGGCCCCCGGGGAGCTGTTTTTT.

The V and J genes are TRBV19 and TRBJ2-2; 9 nucleotides match TRBD1. Germline V gene lookup returns CDR1 LNHDA and CDR2 SQIVND (reference sequence). Germline trimming cut 6 bases from V and 4 bases from J; bases unmatched to any gene: 9. The CDR3 totals 16 residues. The CDR3 here is CASSYILDRGTGELFF. The CDR3 DNA reads as TGTGCCAGTAGCTACATATTGGACAGGGGCACCGGGGAGCTGTTTTTT.

A single count supports this clone. The chain links TRBV14 to TRBJ1-2; D may be TRBD1 (5 bases). V was cut by 10 bases and J by 8 bases, with 20 bases left in between. Germline V gene sequence: CDR1 SGHDN, CDR2 FVKESK. The CDR3 runs 13 residues. The CDR3 reads CAKPIVREAGYTF. Written as DNA, the CDR3 is TGTGCCAAACCGATTGTCAGGGAGGCGGGCTACACCTTC.

The CDR3 is CASSLGPREYNEQFF. Written as DNA, the CDR3 is TGTGCCAGCAGCTTAGGGCCTCGGGAGTACAATGAGCAGTTCTTC. The chain combines TRBV7-9 with TRBJ2-1; D might be TRBD2 (6 bases). The germline gives CDR1 SEHNR, CDR2 FQNEAQ (reference sequence). Trimming shortened V by 1 base and J by 4 bases, and 11 bases separated the two germline ends. The CDR3 length is 15 residues.

The J gene is TRBJ2-5, the V gene TRBV5-1, with TRBD2 matching 13 bases. CDR1 SGHRS and CDR2 YFSETQ come from the germline V gene. The length of the CDR3 is 16 residues. Trimming took 0 bases from V and 4 from J; bases not matched to a gene: 3. The CDR3 DNA follows: TGCGCCAGCAGCTTGGGACTAGCGGGGGGAGGAGAGACCCAGTACTTC. Translating it yields CASSLGLAGGGETQYF.

The V gene is TRBV11-2, the J gene TRBJ1-1; D is possibly TRBD1 (5 bases). Trimming removed 2 bases from V and 6 bases from J, with 16 bases in between. The CDR3 contains 15 residues. Germline V gene lookup returns CDR1 SGHAT and CDR2 FQNNGV. The CDR3 DNA follows: TGTGCCAGCAGCTTATCTGACAGATACAACGCTGAAGCTTTCTTT. This codes for CASSLSDRYNAEAFF.

V is TRBV25-1 and J is TRBJ2-1, with 14 bases lining up with TRBD2. CDR1 and CDR2 from the germline V gene are MGHDK and SYGVNS. Trimming cost V 3 bases and J 8 bases; bases outside gene matches: 3. The length of the CDR3 is 15 residues. Written as DNA, the CDR3 is TGTGCCAGCAGTGATGGGACTAGCGGGGGCGATGAGCAGTTCTTC. Protein product: CASSDGTSGGDEQFF.

This clone was seen once. This chain connects TRBV7-2 to TRBJ2-2; 12 bases agree with TRBD2. The V segment lost 5 bases and the J segment 6 bases; nucleotides outside the gene matches: 7. The CDR3 has 16 amino acids. CDR1 is SGHTA, CDR2 FQGNSA, per germline. CDR3 region: CASSQLAGGVAGELFF. CDR3 in DNA: TGTGCCAGCAGCCAACTAGCGGGGGGCGTGGCCGGGGAGCTGTTTTTT. Complete variable domain (other parts from reference TRBV7-2 and TRBJ2-2): GAGVSQSPSNKVTEKGKDVELRCDPISGHTALYWYRQSLGQGLEFLIYFQGNSAPDKSGLPSDRFSAERTGGSVSTLTIQRTQQEDSAVYLCASSQLAGGVAGELFFGEGSRLTVL.

The chain uses TRBV2 and TRBJ1-2, with a possible D match to TRBD1 (5 bases). V was trimmed by 5 bases and J by 4 bases, leaving 17 bases between them. The CDR3 length is 15 residues. Germline CDR1 SNHLY, CDR2 FYNNEI. CDR3 nucleotide sequence: TGTGCCAGCAGTATTAGGGGCATGAGGCCCTATGGCTACACCTTC. This translates into CASSIRGMRPYGYTF.